The clone carrying this T cell receptor beta chain was counted many times. Its antigen is not known. The germline V gene has CDR1 SGHVS and CDR2 FQNEAQ. The CDR3 runs 14 residues. V was pared by 5 bases and J by 1 base, with 11 bases between. This entry is derived from a study of T cell repertoires in cytomegalovirus infection. Overall study context: HLA-B-restricted CMV epitopes that are well studied were used alongside recently identified HLA-C-restricted ones. The public TCR beta signatures pointed to both CMV infection and matching HLA type.

Each CDR3 protein gets one entry after TCRdb re-called the reads with MiXCR. The sample lists 800,000 to 950,000 distinct CDR3 sequences, around a third occurring once. General study points: Individuals carrying CMV plus the relevant HLA were identified by cumulative frequency of public TCR beta families. Within the response measured ex vivo, HLA-C-restricted CMV-specific TCR beta clonotypes were dominant.

This sequence was found in a human donor in good health (CMV status not recorded). Some clones in this sample may be carry-over from other donors' samples. Sequenced material: cultured CD8+ T cells from PBMCs, taken from culture after CMV antigen stimulation. This chain joins TRBV7-8 and TRBJ2-5; D remains unclear. This CDR3 reads CASSGDKFQETQYF. The CDR3 nucleotides read TGTGCCAGCAGCGGTGACAAATTCCAAGAGACCCAGTACTTC.